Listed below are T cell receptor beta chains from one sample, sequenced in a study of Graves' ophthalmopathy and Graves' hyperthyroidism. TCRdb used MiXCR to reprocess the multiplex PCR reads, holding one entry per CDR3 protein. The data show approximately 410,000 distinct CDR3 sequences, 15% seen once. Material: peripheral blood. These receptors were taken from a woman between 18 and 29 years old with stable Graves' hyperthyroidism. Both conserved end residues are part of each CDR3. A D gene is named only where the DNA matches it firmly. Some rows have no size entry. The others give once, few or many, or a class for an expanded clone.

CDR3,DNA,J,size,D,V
CASSQSFYRDAEETQYF,TGTGCCAGCAGTCAGTCCTTTTACCGGGACGCAGAAGAGACCCAGTACTTC,TRBJ2-5,many,NA,TRBV27
CASSQGGGGLYEQYF,TGTGCCAGCAGCCAAGGAGGGGGGGGATTATACGAGCAGTACTTC,TRBJ2-7,NA,NA,TRBV3-1
CASSPSQGKSGNTIYF,TGTGCCAGCAGTCCTTCTCAGGGGAAATCTGGAAACACCATATATTTT,TRBJ1-3,many,NA,TRBV12-3/TRBV12-4
CASSPIQGWNTEAFF,TGTGCCAGCTCACCGATTCAGGGTTGGAACACTGAAGCTTTCTTT,TRBJ1-1,NA,NA,TRBV18
CASSVRGLGQPQHF,TGTGCCAGCAGTGTCAGGGGGCTTGGTCAGCCCCAGCATTTT,TRBJ1-5,many,TRBD1,TRBV6-1
CASKGAAGANVLTF,TGTGCCAGCAAAGGGGCGGCTGGGGCCAACGTCCTGACTTTC,TRBJ2-6,many,NA,TRBV27
CASSQDKLGNGPQHF,TGCGCCAGCAGCCAAGATAAATTGGGGAATGGGCCCCAGCATTTT,TRBJ1-5,NA,NA,TRBV4-1
CASSADTNSGNTIYF,TGTGCCAGCAGTGCTGACACTAACTCTGGAAACACCATATATTTT,TRBJ1-3,once,NA,TRBV2
CSARDPGTMNTEAFF,TGCAGTGCTAGAGATCCAGGGACAATGAACACTGAAGCTTTCTTT,TRBJ1-1,many,NA,TRBV20-1
CASSVTGGNSEQYF,TGCGCCAGCAGCGTAACAGGGGGAAACTCCGAGCAGTACTTC,TRBJ2-7,once,TRBD1,TRBV5-1
CSASIGNYGYTF,TGCAGTGCTAGTATAGGGAACTATGGCTACACCTTC,TRBJ1-2,NA,NA,TRBV20-1
CASSRDRDNSYEQYF,TGTGCCAGCTCACGGGACAGGGATAACTCCTACGAGCAGTACTTC,TRBJ2-7,NA,TRBD1,TRBV18
CASSLGGVRQPQHF,TGTGCCAGCAGCTTAGGAGGGGTGCGTCAGCCCCAGCATTTT,TRBJ1-5,many,NA,TRBV5-8
CASSWGLGDTTQYF,TGTGCCAGCAGCTGGGGGCTGGGGGATACGACCCAGTACTTC,TRBJ2-5,many,NA,TRBV11-2
CASSPTWGTEAFF,TGTGCCAGCAGCCCCACCTGGGGCACTGAAGCTTTCTTT,TRBJ1-1,many,NA,TRBV11-2
CASSLRRGPQPQHF,TGTGCCAGCAGTTTACGCAGGGGGCCTCAGCCCCAGCATTTT,TRBJ1-5,NA,TRBD1,TRBV12-3/TRBV12-4
CASSSTLQGSYGYTF,TGTGCCAGCAGCTCGACTCTACAGGGGAGCTATGGCTACACCTTC,TRBJ1-2,NA,TRBD1,TRBV11-2
CASSLKGRWMNTEAFF,TGTGCCAGCAGCTTAAAAGGAAGATGGATGAACACTGAAGCTTTCTTT,TRBJ1-1,many,NA,TRBV11-2
CASSGEPNYGYTF,TGTGCCAGCAGTGGCGAACCTAACTATGGCTACACCTTC,TRBJ1-2,many,NA,TRBV28
CASSYGADYGYTF,TGTGCCAGCAGTTATGGGGCGGATTATGGCTACACCTTC,TRBJ1-2,many,NA,TRBV6-5
CASSLDPRTGPYEQYF,TGTGCCAGCAGCTTAGATCCAAGGACGGGTCCCTACGAGCAGTACTTC,TRBJ2-7,NA,NA,TRBV11-2
CASGQSSYEQYF,TGTGCCAGCGGCCAGAGCTCCTACGAGCAGTACTTC,TRBJ2-7,many,NA,TRBV6-2/TRBV6-3
CASSLARGGSRPQYF,TGTGCCAGCAGTTTAGCGCGCGGGGGAAGCCGGCCCCAGTACTTC,TRBJ2-5,many,TRBD2,TRBV12-3/TRBV12-4
CAISAGPYGYTF,TGTGCCATCAGTGCAGGCCCCTATGGCTACACCTTC,TRBJ1-2,many,NA,TRBV10-3
CASSQSAGAETQYF,TGTGCCAGCAGCCAAAGTGCAGGGGCGGAGACCCAGTACTTC,TRBJ2-5,many,NA,TRBV11-3
CASSLTFDRVDEQYF,TGTGCCAGCAGCTTGACCTTCGACAGGGTGGACGAGCAGTACTTC,TRBJ2-7,many,TRBD1,TRBV5-5
CASSARDFSREQYF,TGTGCCAGCAGCGCCCGGGACTTCTCACGGGAGCAGTACTTC,TRBJ2-7,NA,NA,TRBV9
CASSLSIVKQYF,TGTGCCAGCAGCTTGTCTATTGTCAAGCAGTACTTC,TRBJ2-7,many,NA,TRBV5-5
CASNVNPAGGHGYTF,TGTGCCAGCAACGTAAATCCGGCGGGGGGCCATGGCTACACCTTC,TRBJ1-2,NA,NA,TRBV12-3/TRBV12-4
CASSLGSSGGSPAYNEQFF,TGTGCCAGCAGCTTAGGGTCTAGCGGGGGTTCCCCGGCCTACAATGAGCAGTTCTTC,TRBJ2-1,few,TRBD2,TRBV7-8
CASSIVTGATGQPQHF,TGTGCCAGTAGTATTGTGACAGGGGCTACAGGGCAGCCCCAGCATTTT,TRBJ1-5,many,TRBD1,TRBV19
CASSYYPEDYEQYF,TGTGCCAGCAGCTACTATCCCGAGGACTACGAGCAGTACTTC,TRBJ2-7,NA,NA,TRBV11-2
CASSVAWTDDGYTF,TGTGCCAGCAGCGTAGCTTGGACCGACGATGGCTACACCTTC,TRBJ1-2,many,NA,TRBV9
CASSSGQGRGGEQYF,TGTGCCAGCAGTTCGGGACAGGGTAGAGGGGGAGAGCAGTACTTC,TRBJ2-7,many,TRBD1,TRBV12-3/TRBV12-4
CASSFTGVTEAFF,TGTGCCAGCAGCTTTACAGGGGTTACTGAAGCTTTCTTT,TRBJ1-1,NA,TRBD1,TRBV7-2
CASSFDRRYEQYF,TGTGCCAGCAGTTTTGACAGACGCTACGAGCAGTACTTC,TRBJ2-7,many,NA,TRBV12-3/TRBV12-4
CASQGGDRTGFYGYTF,TGTGCCTCCCAGGGGGGAGACAGGACCGGGTTCTATGGCTACACCTTC,TRBJ1-2,many,TRBD1,TRBV2